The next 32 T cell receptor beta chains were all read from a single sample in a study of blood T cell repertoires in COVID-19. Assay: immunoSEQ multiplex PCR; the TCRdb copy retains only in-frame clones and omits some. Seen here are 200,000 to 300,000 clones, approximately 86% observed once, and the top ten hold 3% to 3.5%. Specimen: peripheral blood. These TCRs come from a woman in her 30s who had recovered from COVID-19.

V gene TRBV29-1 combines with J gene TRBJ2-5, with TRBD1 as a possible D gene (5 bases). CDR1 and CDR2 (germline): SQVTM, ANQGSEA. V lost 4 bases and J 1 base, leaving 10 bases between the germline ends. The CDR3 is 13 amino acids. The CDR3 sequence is CSVAGNLQETQYF. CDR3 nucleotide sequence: TGCAGCGTTGCAGGGAATCTCCAAGAGACCCAGTACTTC.

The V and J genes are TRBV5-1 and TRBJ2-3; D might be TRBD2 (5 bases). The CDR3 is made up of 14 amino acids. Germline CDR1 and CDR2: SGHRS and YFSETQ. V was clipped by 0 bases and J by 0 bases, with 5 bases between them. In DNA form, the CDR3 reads TGCGCCAGCAGCTTGGGACTAAGCACAGATACGCAGTATTTT. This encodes CASSLGLSTDTQYF.

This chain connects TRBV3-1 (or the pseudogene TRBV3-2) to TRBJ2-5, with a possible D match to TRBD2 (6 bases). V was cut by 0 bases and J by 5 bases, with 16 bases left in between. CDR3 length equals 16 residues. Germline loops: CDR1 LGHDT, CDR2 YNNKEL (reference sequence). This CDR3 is CASSQETKARGETQYF. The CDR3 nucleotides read TGTGCCAGCAGCCAAGAAACTAAAGCACGGGGGGAGACCCAGTACTTC.

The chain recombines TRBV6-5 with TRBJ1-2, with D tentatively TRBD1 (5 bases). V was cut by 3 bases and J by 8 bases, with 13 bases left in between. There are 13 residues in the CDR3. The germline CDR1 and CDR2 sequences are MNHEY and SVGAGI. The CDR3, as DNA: TGTGCCAGCAGTTATGGGGCAGGGTTAGGCTACACCTTC. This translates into CASSYGAGLGYTF.

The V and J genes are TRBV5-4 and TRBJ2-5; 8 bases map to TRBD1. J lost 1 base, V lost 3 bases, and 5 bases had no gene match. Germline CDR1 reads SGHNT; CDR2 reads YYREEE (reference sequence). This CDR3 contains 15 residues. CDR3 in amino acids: CASSSTGVSQETQYF. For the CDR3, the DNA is TGTGCCAGCAGCTCGACAGGGGTGAGCCAAGAGACCCAGTACTTC.

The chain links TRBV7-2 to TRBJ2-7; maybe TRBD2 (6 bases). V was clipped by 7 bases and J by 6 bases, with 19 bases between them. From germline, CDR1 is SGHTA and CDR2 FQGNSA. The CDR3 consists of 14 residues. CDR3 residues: CASTDLAGLGEQYF. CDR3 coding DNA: TGTGCCAGCACTGACTTGGCGGGGTTAGGCGAGCAGTACTTC.

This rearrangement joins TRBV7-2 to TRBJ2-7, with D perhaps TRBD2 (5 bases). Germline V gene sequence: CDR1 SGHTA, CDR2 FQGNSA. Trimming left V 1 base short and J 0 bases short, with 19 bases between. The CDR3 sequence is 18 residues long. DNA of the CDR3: TGTGCCAGCAGCTTAGTCCCTCTCGGTAGCGTGGGCTCCTACGAGCAGTACTTC. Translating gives CASSLVPLGSVGSYEQYF.

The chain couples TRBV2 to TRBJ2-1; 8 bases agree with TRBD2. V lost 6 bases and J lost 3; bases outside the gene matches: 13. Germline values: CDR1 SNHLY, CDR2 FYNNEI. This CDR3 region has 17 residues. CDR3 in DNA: TGTGCCAGCAGACCCGCGGGCGGGGGGCCTTACTACAATGAGCAGTTCTTC. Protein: CASRPAGGGPYYNEQFF.

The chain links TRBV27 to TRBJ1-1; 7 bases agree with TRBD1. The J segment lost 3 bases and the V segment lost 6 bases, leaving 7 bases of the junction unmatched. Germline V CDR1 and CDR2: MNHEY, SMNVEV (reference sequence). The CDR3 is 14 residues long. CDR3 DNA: TGTGCCAGCAGCTTTCATGACAGGGACACTGAAGCTTTCTTT. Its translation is CASSFHDRDTEAFF.

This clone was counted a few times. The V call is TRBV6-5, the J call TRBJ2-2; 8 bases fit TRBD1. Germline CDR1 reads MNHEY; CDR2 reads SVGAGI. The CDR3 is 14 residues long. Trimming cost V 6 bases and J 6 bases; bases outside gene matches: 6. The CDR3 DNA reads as TGTGCCAGCAGGCCAGACAGGGGCTCCGGGGAGCTGTTTTTT. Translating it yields CASRPDRGSGELFF.

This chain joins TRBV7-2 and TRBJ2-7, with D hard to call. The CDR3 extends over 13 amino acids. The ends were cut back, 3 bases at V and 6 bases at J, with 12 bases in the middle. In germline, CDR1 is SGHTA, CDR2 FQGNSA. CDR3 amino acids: CASSFGRVSEQYF. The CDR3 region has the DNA TGTGCCAGCAGCTTTGGTCGGGTTTCCGAGCAGTACTTC.

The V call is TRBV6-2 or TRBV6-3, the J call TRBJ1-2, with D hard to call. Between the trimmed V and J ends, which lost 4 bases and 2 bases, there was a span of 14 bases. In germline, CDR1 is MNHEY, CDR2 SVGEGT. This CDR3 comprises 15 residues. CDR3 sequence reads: CASSSIRTGNYGYTF. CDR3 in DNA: TGTGCCAGCAGTTCTATACGGACGGGGAACTATGGCTACACCTTC.

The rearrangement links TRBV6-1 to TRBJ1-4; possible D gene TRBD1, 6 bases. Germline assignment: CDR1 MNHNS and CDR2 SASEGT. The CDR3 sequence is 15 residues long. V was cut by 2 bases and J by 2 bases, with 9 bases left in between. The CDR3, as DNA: TGTGCCAGCAGTGAATCCCAGGGGACTAATGAAAAACTGTTTTTT. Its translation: CASSESQGTNEKLFF.

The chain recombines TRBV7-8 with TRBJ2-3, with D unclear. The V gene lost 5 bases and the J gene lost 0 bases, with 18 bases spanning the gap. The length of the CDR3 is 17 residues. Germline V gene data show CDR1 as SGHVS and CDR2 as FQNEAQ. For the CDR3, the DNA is TGTGCCAGCAGCCCGATGGCTAGTTTGAAAAGCACAGATACGCAGTATTTT. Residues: CASSPMASLKSTDTQYF.

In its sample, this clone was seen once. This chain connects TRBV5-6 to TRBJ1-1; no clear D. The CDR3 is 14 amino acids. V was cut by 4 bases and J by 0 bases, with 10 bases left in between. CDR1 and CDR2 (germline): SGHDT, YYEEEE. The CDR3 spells CASSGDFMNTEAFF. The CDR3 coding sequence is TGTGCCAGCAGCGGAGACTTCATGAACACTGAAGCTTTCTTT.

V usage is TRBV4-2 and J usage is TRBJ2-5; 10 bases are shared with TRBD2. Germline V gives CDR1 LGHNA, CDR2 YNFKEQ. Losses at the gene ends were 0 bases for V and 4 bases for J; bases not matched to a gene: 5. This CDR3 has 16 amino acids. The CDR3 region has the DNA TGTGCCAGCAGCCAAGATCCTAGCGGGGGCGGAGAGACCCAGTACTTC. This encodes CASSQDPSGGGETQYF.

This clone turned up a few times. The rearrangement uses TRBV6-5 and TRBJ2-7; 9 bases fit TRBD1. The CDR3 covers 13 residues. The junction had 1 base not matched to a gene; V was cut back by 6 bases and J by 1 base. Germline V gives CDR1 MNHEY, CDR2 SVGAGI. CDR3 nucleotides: TGTGCCAGCAGGGGACAGGGATCCTACGAGCAGTACTTC. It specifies CASRGQGSYEQYF.

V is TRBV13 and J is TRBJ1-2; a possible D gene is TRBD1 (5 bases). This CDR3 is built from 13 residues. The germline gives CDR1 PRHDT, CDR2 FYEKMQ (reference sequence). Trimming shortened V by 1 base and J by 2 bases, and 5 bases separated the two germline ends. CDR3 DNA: TGTGCCAGCAGCTTAGACAGGAACTATGGCTACACCTTC. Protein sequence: CASSLDRNYGYTF.

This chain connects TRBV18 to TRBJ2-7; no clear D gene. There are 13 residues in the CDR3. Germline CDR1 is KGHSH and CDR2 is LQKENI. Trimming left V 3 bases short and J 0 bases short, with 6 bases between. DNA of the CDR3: TGTGCCAGCTCACCCACCAGCTCCTACGAGCAGTACTTC. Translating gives CASSPTSSYEQYF.

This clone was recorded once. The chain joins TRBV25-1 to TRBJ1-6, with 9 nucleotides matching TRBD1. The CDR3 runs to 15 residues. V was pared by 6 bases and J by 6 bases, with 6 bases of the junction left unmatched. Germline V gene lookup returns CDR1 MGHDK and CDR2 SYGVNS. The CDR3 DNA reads TGTGCCAGCAGAAGCCGGGACAGGGTTAATTCACCCCTCCACTTT. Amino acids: CASRSRDRVNSPLHF.

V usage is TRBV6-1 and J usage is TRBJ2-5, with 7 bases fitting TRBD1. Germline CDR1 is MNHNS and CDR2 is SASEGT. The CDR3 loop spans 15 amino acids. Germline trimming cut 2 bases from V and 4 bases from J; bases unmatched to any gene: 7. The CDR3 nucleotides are TGTGCCAGCAGTGAAAGACAGGGAAGGCGAGAGACCCAGTACTTC. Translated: CASSERQGRRETQYF.

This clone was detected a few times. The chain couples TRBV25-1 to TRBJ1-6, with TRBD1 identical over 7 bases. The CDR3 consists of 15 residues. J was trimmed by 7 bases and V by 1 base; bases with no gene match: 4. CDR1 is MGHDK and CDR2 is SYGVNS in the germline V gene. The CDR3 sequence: CASSEFAGGNSPLHF. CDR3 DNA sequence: TGTGCCAGCAGTGAATTTGCAGGGGGGAATTCACCCCTCCACTTT.

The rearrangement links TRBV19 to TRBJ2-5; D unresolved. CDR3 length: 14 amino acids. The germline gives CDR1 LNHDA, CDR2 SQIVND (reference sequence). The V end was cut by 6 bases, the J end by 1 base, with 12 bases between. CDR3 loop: CASRNLAAQETQYF. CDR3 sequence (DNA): TGTGCCAGTAGGAATCTGGCGGCCCAAGAGACCCAGTACTTC.

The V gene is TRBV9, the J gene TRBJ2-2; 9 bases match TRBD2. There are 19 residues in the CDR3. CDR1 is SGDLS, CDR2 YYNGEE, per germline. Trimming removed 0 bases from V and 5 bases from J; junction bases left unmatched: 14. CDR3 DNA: TGTGCCAGCAGCGTAGAAGGGGCGGGGGGGCCGCTGAGGACCGGGGAGCTGTTTTTT. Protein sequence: CASSVEGAGGPLRTGELFF.

CDR3: CASTGGQRKTQYF. CDR3 coding DNA: TGTGCCAGCACCGGGGGACAGAGAAAGACCCAGTACTTC. V and J are TRBV7-6 and TRBJ2-5; TRBD1 is a possible D gene (7 bases). Trimming pared 7 bases from V and 6 bases from J, leaving 15 bases between. Germline CDR1 and CDR2: SGHVS and FNYEAQ. CDR3 size: 13 residues.

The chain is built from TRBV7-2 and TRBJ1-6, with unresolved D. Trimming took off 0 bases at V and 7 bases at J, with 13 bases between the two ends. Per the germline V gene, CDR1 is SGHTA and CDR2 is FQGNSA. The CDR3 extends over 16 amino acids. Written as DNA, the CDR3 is TGTGCCAGCAGCTTAGCGCATTTACAGCGGAATTCACCCCTCCACTTT. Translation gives CASSLAHLQRNSPLHF. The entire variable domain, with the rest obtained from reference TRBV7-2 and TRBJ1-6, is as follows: GAGVSQSPSNKVTEKGKDVELRCDPISGHTALYWYRQSLGQGLEFLIYFQGNSAPDKSGLPSDRFSAERTGGSVSTLTIQRTQQEDSAVYLCASSLAHLQRNSPLHFGNGTRLTVT.

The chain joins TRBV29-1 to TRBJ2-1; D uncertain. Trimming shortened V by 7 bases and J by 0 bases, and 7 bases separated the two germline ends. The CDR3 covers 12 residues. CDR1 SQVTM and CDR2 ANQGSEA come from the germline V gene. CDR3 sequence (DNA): TGCAGCGGTTCCCTCTCCTACAATGAGCAGTTCTTC. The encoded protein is CSGSLSYNEQFF.

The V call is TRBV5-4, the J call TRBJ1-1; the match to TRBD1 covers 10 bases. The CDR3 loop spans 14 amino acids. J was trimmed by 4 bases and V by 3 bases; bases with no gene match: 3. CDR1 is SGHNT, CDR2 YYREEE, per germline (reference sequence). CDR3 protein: CASSSGQGRTEAFF. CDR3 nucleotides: TGTGCCAGCAGCTCGGGACAGGGGCGCACTGAAGCTTTCTTT.

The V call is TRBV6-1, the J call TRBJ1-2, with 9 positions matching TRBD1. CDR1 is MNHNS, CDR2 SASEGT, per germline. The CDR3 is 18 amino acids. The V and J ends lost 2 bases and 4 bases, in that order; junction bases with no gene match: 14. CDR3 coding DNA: TGTGCCAGCAGTGAATGGGGGACAGGGAGTAACGCGGGCTATGGCTACACCTTC. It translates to CASSEWGTGSNAGYGYTF.

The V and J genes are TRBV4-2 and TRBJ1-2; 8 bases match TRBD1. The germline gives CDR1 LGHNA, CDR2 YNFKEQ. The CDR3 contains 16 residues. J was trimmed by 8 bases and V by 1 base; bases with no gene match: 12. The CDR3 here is CASSQGNQGAHGGYTF. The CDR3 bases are TGTGCCAGCAGCCAAGGCAACCAGGGGGCCCATGGCGGCTACACCTTC.

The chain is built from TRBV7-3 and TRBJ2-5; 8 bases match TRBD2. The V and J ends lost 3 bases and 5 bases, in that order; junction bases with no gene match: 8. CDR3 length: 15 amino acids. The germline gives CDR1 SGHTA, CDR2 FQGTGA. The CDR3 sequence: CASSFTGGAWETQYF. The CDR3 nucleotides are TGTGCCAGCAGCTTTACCGGGGGGGCCTGGGAGACCCAGTACTTC.

The DNA for the CDR3 is TGTGCCAGCAGCTTAGGCACGGTCTACGAGCAGTACTTC. It yields the protein CASSLGTVYEQYF. This chain uses TRBV7-9 with TRBJ2-7; D remains unclear. Germline CDR1 SEHNR, CDR2 FQNEAQ (reference sequence). This CDR3 region has 13 residues. Trimming took 1 base from V and 3 from J, leaving 7 bases between them.